The source of this TCR beta chain is a study of cytomegalovirus exposure and HLA in healthy donors. Despite likely unrecorded immune exposures, the donors were nominally healthy at the time of sampling. PCR involved 60 Vbeta and 13 Jbeta primers. Sequencing was performed with immunoSEQ multiplex PCR; in TCRdb, only in-frame clones are kept and a portion is missing. The table shows 110,000 or so clones, with 65% to 85% occurring only once. The ends lost 2 bases at V and 4 bases at J; junction bases unmatched: 4. This CDR3 comprises 14 residues. Per germline, CDR1 LGHNA and CDR2 YSLEER. The clonotype was recovered from a male donor in good health and CMV-seronegative. V gene TRBV4-3 combines with J gene TRBJ1-2; 7 nucleotides agree with TRBD1. The specimen was PBMCs. The DNA for the CDR3 is TGCGCCAGCAGCCAATCCAGGGGGAGCTATGGCTACACCTTC. Protein: CASSQSRGSYGYTF.